This entry concerns a single T cell receptor beta chain. Repertoires were generated with immunoSEQ multiplex PCR, while TCRdb's copy carries only in-frame clones and drops some. In the table there are about 83,000 clones, about 95% of which are singletons. The data stem from a study of T cell changes during pregnancy in multiple sclerosis. The germline V and J ends were trimmed by 0 bases and 4 bases, with 12 bases remaining between them. The CDR3 covers 15 residues. Germline values: CDR1 MGHRA, CDR2 YSYEKL. The gene calls are TRBV4-1 and TRBJ1-1; D not resolved. The sample here was peripheral blood, taken in the second trimester of pregnancy. The sequence was collected from a female donor with multiple sclerosis, enrolled in a pregnancy study. The CDR3, as DNA: TGCGCCAGCAGCCAAGACAGACCTCGGGGCACTGAAGCTTTCTTT. The encoded protein is CASSQDRPRGTEAFF.